This T cell receptor beta chain was obtained from a study of cytotoxic CD8 clonotypes in ibrutinib-treated CLL. General observations from the study: Having risen at ibrutinib response, clonality had fallen back toward baseline by progression.

This table comes from immunoSEQ multiplex PCR, and its TCRdb copy is limited to in-frame clones, with some not included. The profile covers tens of thousands of clones, with roughly 50% appearing a single time and 20% taken by the ten largest. As regards this clone: Its antigen is unknown. Other DNA sequences in this sample translate to the same CDR3.

Germline V gene lookup returns CDR1 SEHNR and CDR2 FQNEAQ (reference sequence). The CDR3 sequence is 14 residues long. After removal of 4 bases from V and 6 bases from J, the junction contained 6 bases not matched to a gene. The TCR was taken from a human donor with chronic lymphocytic leukemia. The specimen was PBMCs, collected after 24 months of ibrutinib treatment. The chain is built from TRBV7-9 and TRBJ1-5, with TRBD1 matching 7 bases. CDR3 sequence: CASSSTGIGQPQHF. The CDR3 DNA follows: TGTGCCAGCAGCTCGACAGGGATCGGTCAGCCCCAGCATTTT.